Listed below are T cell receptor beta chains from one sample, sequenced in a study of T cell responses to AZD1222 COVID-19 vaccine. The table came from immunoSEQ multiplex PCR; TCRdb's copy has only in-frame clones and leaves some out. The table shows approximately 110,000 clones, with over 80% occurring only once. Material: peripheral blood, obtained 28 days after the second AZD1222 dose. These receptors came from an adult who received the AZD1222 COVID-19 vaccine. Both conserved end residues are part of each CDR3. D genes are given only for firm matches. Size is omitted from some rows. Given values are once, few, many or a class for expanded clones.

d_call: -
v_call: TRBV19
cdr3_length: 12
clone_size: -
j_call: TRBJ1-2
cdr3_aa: CASSIPGKGYTF
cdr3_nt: TGTGCCAGTAGTATACCAGGGAAGGGCTACACCTTC

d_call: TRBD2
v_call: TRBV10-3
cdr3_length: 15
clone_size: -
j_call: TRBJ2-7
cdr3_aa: CAISVGGGPSYEQYF
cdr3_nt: TGTGCCATCAGTGTCGGCGGGGGACCATCCTACGAGCAGTACTTC

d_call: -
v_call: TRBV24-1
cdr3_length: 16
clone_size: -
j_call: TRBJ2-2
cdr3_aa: CATSDPGVANTGELFF
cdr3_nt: TGTGCCACCAGTGACCCAGGGGTAGCGAACACCGGGGAGCTGTTTTTT

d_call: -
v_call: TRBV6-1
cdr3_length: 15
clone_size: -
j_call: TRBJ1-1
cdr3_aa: CASSEPRQGNTEAFF
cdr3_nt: TGTGCCAGCAGTGAACCTCGGCAGGGGAACACTGAAGCTTTCTTT

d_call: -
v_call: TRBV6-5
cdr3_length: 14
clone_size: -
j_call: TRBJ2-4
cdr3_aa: CASRLVVAKNIQYF
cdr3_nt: TGTGCCAGCAGATTGGTTGTAGCCAAAAACATTCAGTACTTC

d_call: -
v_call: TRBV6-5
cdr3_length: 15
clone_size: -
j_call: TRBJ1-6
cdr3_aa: CASRPPGPYNSPLHF
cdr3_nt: TGTGCCAGCAGACCCCCAGGGCCCTATAATTCACCCCTCCACTTT

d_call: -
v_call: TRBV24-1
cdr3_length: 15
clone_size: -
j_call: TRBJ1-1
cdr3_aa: CATSEGRRGNTEAFF
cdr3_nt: TGTGCCACCAGTGAGGGTAGGAGGGGGAACACTGAAGCTTTCTTT

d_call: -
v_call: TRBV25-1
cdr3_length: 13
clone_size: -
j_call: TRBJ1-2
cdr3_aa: CASSETVGGGYTF
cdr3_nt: TGTGCCAGCAGTGAGACAGTGGGGGGTGGCTACACCTTC

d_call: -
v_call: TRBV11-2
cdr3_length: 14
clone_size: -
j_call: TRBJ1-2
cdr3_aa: CASSLDTADYGYTF
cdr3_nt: TGTGCCAGCAGCTTAGATACGGCAGACTATGGCTACACCTTC

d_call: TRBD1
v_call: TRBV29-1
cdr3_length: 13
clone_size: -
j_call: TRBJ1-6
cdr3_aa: CSVGLTGDSPLHF
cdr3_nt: TGCAGCGTTGGATTGACAGGGGATTCACCCCTCCACTTT

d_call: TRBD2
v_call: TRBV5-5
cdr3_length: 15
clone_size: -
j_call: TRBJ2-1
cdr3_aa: CASSLVLAGSREQFF
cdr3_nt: TGTGCCAGCAGCTTGGTTTTAGCGGGATCGCGTGAGCAGTTCTTC

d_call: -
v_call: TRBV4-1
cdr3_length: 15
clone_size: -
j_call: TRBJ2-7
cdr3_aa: CASSQGTGRGYEQYF
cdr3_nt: TGCGCCAGCAGCCAAGGAACAGGGAGAGGCTACGAGCAGTACTTC

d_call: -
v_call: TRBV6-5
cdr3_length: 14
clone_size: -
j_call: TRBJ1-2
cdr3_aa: CASRPQGRGYGYTF
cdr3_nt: TGTGCCAGCAGACCGCAGGGAAGGGGCTATGGCTACACCTTC

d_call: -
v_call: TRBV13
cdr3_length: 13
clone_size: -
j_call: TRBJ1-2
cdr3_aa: CASSPSRNYGYTF
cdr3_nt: TGTGCCAGCAGCCCGTCCAGGAACTATGGCTACACCTTC

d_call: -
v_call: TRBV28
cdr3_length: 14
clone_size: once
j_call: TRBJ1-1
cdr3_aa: CATRKEGRAPEAFF
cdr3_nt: TGTGCCACCAGGAAGGAGGGGCGCGCGCCAGAAGCTTTCTTT

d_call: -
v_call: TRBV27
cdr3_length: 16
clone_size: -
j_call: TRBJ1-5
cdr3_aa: CASSSNRVGGNQPQHF
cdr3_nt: TGTGCCAGCAGTTCCAACAGGGTCGGAGGCAATCAGCCCCAGCATTTT

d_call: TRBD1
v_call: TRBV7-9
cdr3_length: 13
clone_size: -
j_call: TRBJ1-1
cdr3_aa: CASSLYRGLGAFF
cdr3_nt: TGTGCCAGCAGCTTATACAGGGGGCTCGGAGCTTTCTTT

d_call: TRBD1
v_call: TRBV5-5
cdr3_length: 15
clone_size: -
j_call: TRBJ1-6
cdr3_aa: CASSSMGQGASPLHF
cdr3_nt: TGTGCCAGCAGCTCCATGGGACAGGGGGCTTCACCCCTCCACTTT

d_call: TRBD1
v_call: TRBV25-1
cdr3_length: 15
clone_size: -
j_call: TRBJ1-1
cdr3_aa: CASSPRTGREIEAFF
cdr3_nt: TGTGCCAGCAGTCCTCGGACAGGGCGAGAAATTGAAGCTTTCTTT

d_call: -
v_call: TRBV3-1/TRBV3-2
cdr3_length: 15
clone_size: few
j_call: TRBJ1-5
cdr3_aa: CASSQDLSFNQPQHF
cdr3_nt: TGTGCCAGCAGCCAAGATTTATCATTCAATCAGCCCCAGCATTTT

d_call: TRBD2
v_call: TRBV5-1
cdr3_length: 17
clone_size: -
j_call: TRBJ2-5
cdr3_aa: CASSLGLAGVTGETQYF
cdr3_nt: TGCGCCAGCAGCTTGGGACTAGCGGGAGTCACCGGGGAGACCCAGTACTTC

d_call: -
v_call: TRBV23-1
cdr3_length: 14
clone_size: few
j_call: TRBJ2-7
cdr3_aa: CASSQPGQNYEQYF
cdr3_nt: TGCGCCAGCAGTCAACCGGGACAAAACTACGAGCAGTACTTC

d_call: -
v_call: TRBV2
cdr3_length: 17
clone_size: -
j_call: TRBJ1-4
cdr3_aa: CASRTGLLTPTNEKLFF
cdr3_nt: TGTGCCAGCAGGACGGGACTTTTGACCCCAACTAATGAAAAACTGTTTTTT

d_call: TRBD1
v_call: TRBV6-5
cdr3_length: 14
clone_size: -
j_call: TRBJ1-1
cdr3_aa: CASSSRDSNTEAFF
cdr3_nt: TGTGCCAGCAGCTCCCGGGACAGTAACACTGAAGCTTTCTTT

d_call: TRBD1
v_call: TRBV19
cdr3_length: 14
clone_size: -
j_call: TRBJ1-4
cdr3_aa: CASSPQGAIEKLFF
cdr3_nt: TGTGCCAGTAGTCCACAGGGGGCGATTGAAAAACTGTTTTTT

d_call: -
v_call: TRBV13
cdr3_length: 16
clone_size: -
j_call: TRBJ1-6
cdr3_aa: CASSLQGRSYNSPLHF
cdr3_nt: TGTGCCAGCAGCCTGCAGGGGAGGTCCTATAATTCACCCCTCCACTTT

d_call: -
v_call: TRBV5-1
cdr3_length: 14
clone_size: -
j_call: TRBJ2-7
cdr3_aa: CASSLQASSYEQYF
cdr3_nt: TGCGCCAGCAGCTTGCAGGCAAGCTCCTACGAGCAGTACTTC

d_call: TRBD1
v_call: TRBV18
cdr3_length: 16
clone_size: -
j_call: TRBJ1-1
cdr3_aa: CASSPRPGQPNTEAFF
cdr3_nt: TGTGCCAGCTCACCGCGCCCGGGACAGCCGAACACTGAAGCTTTCTTT

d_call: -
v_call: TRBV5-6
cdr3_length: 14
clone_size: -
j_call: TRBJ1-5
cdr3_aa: CASSLGQINQPQHF
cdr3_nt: TGTGCCAGCAGCTTGGGGCAGATCAATCAGCCCCAGCATTTT

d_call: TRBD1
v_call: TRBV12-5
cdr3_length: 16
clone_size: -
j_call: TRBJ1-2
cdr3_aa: CASGSEDRAELYGYTF
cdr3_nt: TGTGCTAGTGGTTCGGAGGACAGGGCTGAGCTCTATGGCTACACCTTC

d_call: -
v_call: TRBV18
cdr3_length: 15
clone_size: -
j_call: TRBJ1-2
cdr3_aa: CASSPEQGSNYGYTF
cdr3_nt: TGTGCCAGCTCACCCGAACAGGGATCCAACTATGGCTACACCTTC

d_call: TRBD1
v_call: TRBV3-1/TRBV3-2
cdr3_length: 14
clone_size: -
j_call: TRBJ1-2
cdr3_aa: CASSPLDRVYGYTF
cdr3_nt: TGTGCCAGCAGCCCCCTTGACAGGGTCTATGGCTACACCTTC

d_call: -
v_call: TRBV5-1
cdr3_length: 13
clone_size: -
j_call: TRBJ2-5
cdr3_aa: CASSRRTQETQYF
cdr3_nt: TGCGCCAGCAGCAGGCGGACCCAAGAGACCCAGTACTTC

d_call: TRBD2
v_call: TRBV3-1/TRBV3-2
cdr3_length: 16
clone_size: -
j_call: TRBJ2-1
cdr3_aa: CASSPLAGGTYNEQFF
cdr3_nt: TGTGCCAGCAGCCCCCTAGCGGGAGGGACCTACAATGAGCAGTTCTTC

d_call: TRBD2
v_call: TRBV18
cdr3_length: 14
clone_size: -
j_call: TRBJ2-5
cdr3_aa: CASSPGGAGETQYF
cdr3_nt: TGTGCCAGCTCACCCGGGGGGGCCGGCGAGACCCAGTACTTC

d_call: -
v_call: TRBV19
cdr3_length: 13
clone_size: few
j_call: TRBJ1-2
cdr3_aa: CASSIGPSYGYTF
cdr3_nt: TGTGCCAGTAGTATAGGACCCTCTTATGGCTACACCTTC

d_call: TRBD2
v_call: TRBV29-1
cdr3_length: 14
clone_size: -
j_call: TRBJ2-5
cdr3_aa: CSVPRGGPGETQYF
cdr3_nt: TGCAGCGTCCCCCGGGGAGGGCCGGGGGAGACCCAGTACTTC

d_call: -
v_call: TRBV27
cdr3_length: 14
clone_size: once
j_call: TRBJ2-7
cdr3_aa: CASSFGQGLYEQYF
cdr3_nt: TGTGCCAGCAGTTTTGGGCAGGGACTCTACGAGCAGTACTTC

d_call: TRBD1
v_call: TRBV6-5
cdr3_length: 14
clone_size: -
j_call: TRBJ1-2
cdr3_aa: CASSRDRGSYGYTF
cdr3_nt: TGTGCCAGCAGCAGGGACAGGGGTTCCTATGGCTACACCTTC

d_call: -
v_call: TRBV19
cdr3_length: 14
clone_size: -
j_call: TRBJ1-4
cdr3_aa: CASSIGQVNEKLFF
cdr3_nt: TGTGCCAGTAGTATCGGTCAGGTTAATGAAAAACTGTTTTTT

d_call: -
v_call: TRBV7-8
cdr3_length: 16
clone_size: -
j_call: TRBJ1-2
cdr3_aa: CASSLALAQGMGGYTF
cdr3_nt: TGTGCCAGCAGCTTAGCGTTAGCTCAGGGCATGGGTGGCTACACCTTC

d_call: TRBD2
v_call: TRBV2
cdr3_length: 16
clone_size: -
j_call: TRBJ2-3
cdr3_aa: CASRALAGAPTDTQYF
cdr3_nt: TGTGCCAGCAGGGCACTAGCGGGGGCACCCACAGATACGCAGTATTTT

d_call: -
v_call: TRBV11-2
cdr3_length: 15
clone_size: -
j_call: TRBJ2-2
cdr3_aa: CASSQRGTNTGELFF
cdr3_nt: TGTGCCAGCAGCCAAAGGGGAACGAACACCGGGGAGCTGTTTTTT

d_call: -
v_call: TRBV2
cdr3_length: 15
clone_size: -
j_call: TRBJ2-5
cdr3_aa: CASREQASEGETQYF
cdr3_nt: TGTGCCAGCAGAGAACAGGCCTCCGAGGGTGAGACCCAGTACTTC

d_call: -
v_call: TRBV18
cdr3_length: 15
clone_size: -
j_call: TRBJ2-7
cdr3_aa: CASSPSGGMSYEQYF
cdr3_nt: TGTGCCAGCTCACCCTCTGGGGGGATGAGCTACGAGCAGTACTTC